This paragraph reports one T cell receptor beta chain. Antigen unknown. Germline loops: CDR1 MNHEY, CDR2 SMNVEV (reference sequence). The CDR3 sequence is 13 residues long. Deletions cut 3 bases from V and 3 bases from J, with 9 bases between. A multiplex PCR was run with 60 Vbeta primers and 13 Jbeta primers. The method was immunoSEQ multiplex PCR; TCRdb's version includes in-frame clones alone and lacks a portion of them. The sample shows about 99,000 clones, roughly a tenth of them seen only once. This entry is derived from a study of cytomegalovirus exposure and HLA in healthy donors. Overall study results and limits: Most subjects had HLA-A and HLA-B alleles reportedly predicted accurately by TCR beta sequences.

The rearrangement uses TRBV27 and TRBJ2-7; D unresolved. This TCR derives from a man in his forties in good health and CMV-seropositive. The sequenced sample consisted of PBMCs. CDR3 nucleotides: TGTGCCAGCAGTTTCCAGGTAAACTACGAGCAGTACTTC. Protein sequence: CASSFQVNYEQYF.